This T cell receptor (beta chain) was sequenced during a study of T-cell memory formation after mild COVID-19. There are 16 residues in the CDR3. Trimming pared 0 bases from V and 0 bases from J, leaving 10 bases between. The V gene's germline CDR1 is WSHSY and CDR2 SAAADI. There are a few counts of this clonotype. TCRdb fed the 5' RACE reads into MiXCR, producing one record per CDR3 protein. The table lists under 300,000 distinct CDR3 sequences, roughly 18% of them singletons. The chain links TRBV10-2 to TRBJ2-3, with D perhaps matching TRBD1 or TRBD2 (5 bases each). This TCR was sampled from a man aged 18 to 30 who had mild COVID-19 (a few samples of this study predate the infection). Cell type and time point are not known. Sequences were obtained from PBMCs or a T cell subset sorted from them (not recorded which). The CDR3, as DNA: TGCGCCAGCAGTGAGTCCTACGGGGCCAGCACAGATACGCAGTATTTT. Its protein product is CASSESYGASTDTQYF.